The entry below gives a single TCR beta chain sequence along with its context. At least 3 cm from the malignant lesion, non-adjacent lung tissue was taken from the same resection. This sample was included in a study of CD4 T cells in lung cancer. Study context: Neoantigen-specific CD4+ T-cell clones and TCRs were isolated from blood.

Germline V lookup: CDR1 SGHTA, CDR2 FQGNSA. The CDR3 contains 14 residues. The V and J ends lost 5 bases and 2 bases respectively, with 12 bases between them. TCRdb's copy holds only in-frame clones and misses some; the assay was immunoSEQ multiplex PCR. The data hold approximately 9,300 clones, with about 62% observed a single time. The V and J genes are TRBV7-2 and TRBJ2-5; weak D call: TRBD1 (5 bases). The sequencing input was normal lung tissue taken away from the tumor. The TCR sequence derives from a man aged 55-75 years with non-small cell lung cancer. The CDR3 is CASSPPGFQETQYF. The CDR3 DNA is TGTGCCAGCAGCCCCCCAGGGTTTCAAGAGACCCAGTACTTC.